These 17 T cell receptor beta chains were sequenced from one sample in a study of T cell responses to AZD1222 COVID-19 vaccine. Profiled with immunoSEQ multiplex PCR; TCRdb holds only in-frame clones, not every one. This table holds over 120,000 clones, around 90% found once. The specimen was peripheral blood, collected 28 days after the second dose of the MenACWY control vaccine. The receptors were gathered from an adult who received the MenACWY meningococcal vaccine as a control.

The chain combines TRBV11-2 with TRBJ1-1, with a tentative D call TRBD1 (5 bases). Germline-derived CDR1 and CDR2 are SGHAT and FQNNGV. The V and J ends lost 5 bases and 0 bases respectively, with 7 bases between them. The CDR3 is made up of 13 amino acids. CDR3 loop: CASSPQVNTEAFF. The DNA of the CDR3 is TGTGCCAGCAGCCCACAGGTGAACACTGAAGCTTTCTTT.

This clone was picked up one time. J is TRBJ1-2 and V is TRBV13; 7 positions agree with TRBD1. V was clipped by 5 bases and J by 6 bases; unmatched bases: 21. Germline-derived CDR1 and CDR2 are PRHDT and FYEKMQ (reference sequence). The CDR3 extends over 18 amino acids. The DNA for the CDR3 is TGTGCCAGCAGCCTCCCCATATCCCCTACAGGGGATGGGGATGGCTACACCTTC. Translating gives CASSLPISPTGDGDGYTF.

This chain links TRBV11-3 with TRBJ2-7; D gene uncertain. Looked up from germline, CDR1 is SGHNT and CDR2 is YENEEA. Trimming shortened V by 9 bases and J by 0 bases, and 9 bases separated the two germline ends. The CDR3 loop spans 12 amino acids. Here the CDR3 reads CASRTDSYEQYF. DNA for the CDR3: TGTGCCAGTCGGACCGACTCCTACGAGCAGTACTTC. Filled out from reference TRBV11-3 and TRBJ2-7, the complete variable domain reads EAGVVQSPRYKIIEKKQPVAFWCNPISGHNTLYWYLQNLGQGPELLIRYENEEAVDDSQLPKDRFSAERLKGVDSTLKIQPAELGDSAVYLCASRTDSYEQYFGPGTRLTVT.

The rearrangement uses TRBV7-8 and TRBJ1-1; D remains ambiguous. V dropped 3 bases and J dropped 4 bases, with 9 bases sitting between them. This CDR3 comprises 13 residues. The germline gives CDR1 SGHVS, CDR2 FQNEAQ. The CDR3 region is CASSFGLVTEAFF. CDR3 DNA sequence: TGTGCCAGCAGCTTTGGCTTGGTCACTGAAGCTTTCTTT.

This rearrangement joins TRBV19 to TRBJ1-2; D might be TRBD1 (6 bases). CDR3 length: 14 amino acids. Trimming left V 9 bases short and J 0 bases short, with 14 bases between. Looked up from germline, CDR1 is LNHDA and CDR2 is SQIVND (reference sequence). CDR3 in DNA: TGTGCCAGCGTGAAAGGGGGGTCTAACTATGGCTACACCTTC. Its protein is CASVKGGSNYGYTF.

The chain joins TRBV5-1 to TRBJ1-6; no reliable D call. This CDR3 has 13 residues. Germline-derived CDR1 and CDR2 are SGHRS and YFSETQ. The germline V and J ends were trimmed by 0 bases and 7 bases, with 5 bases remaining between them. The CDR3 reads CASSLGYNSPLHF. For the CDR3, the DNA is TGCGCCAGCAGCTTGGGGTACAATTCACCCCTCCACTTT.

This chain links TRBV19 with TRBJ2-5; no clear D. This CDR3 comprises 13 residues. Germline CDR1 is LNHDA and CDR2 is SQIVND (reference sequence). Trimming left V 5 bases short and J 0 bases short, with 7 bases between. In DNA, the CDR3 is TGTGCCAGTAGTGGGGATCACCAAGAGACCCAGTACTTC. Protein sequence: CASSGDHQETQYF.

The chain uses TRBV7-9 and TRBJ1-4; tentative D call: TRBD1 (5 bases). The V and J ends lost 5 bases and 4 bases respectively, with 14 bases between them. The germline V gene encodes CDR1 SEHNR and CDR2 FQNEAQ (reference sequence). This CDR3 has 15 amino acids. CDR3 DNA: TGTGCCAGCAGCCCCGTTAGGGACCTTAATGAAAAACTGTTTTTT. Residues: CASSPVRDLNEKLFF.

V is TRBV5-4 and J is TRBJ1-6, with 7 bases aligning to TRBD1. The germline CDR1 and CDR2 sequences are SGHNT and YYREEE (reference sequence). After removal of 0 bases from V and 3 bases from J, the junction contained 0 bases not matched to a gene. The CDR3 extends over 15 amino acids. CDR3 in amino acids: CASSLGQGYNSPLHF. The CDR3 DNA follows: TGTGCCAGCAGCTTGGGACAGGGCTATAATTCACCCCTCCACTTT.

This rearrangement joins TRBV28 to TRBJ1-2; TRBD1 aligns across 9 bases. Per germline, CDR1 MDHEN and CDR2 SYDVKM. Trimming cost V 7 bases and J 4 bases; bases outside gene matches: 10. CDR3 length equals 15 residues. As DNA, the CDR3 is TGTGCCAGCACCCTCGGCGGGACAGGGAGCTATGGCTACACCTTC. Encoded protein: CASTLGGTGSYGYTF.

The chain recombines TRBV7-8 with TRBJ1-6, with no clear D. Trimming stripped 5 bases from V and 0 bases from J, with 14 bases between. CDR3 length equals 17 residues. CDR1 and CDR2 (germline): SGHVS, FQNEAQ. CDR3 nucleotide sequence: TGTGCCAGCAGCCTTCCCCCTAGGAGCTCCTATAATTCACCCCTCCACTTT. It yields the protein CASSLPPRSSYNSPLHF.

The chain employs TRBV13 and TRBJ2-7, with TRBD1 matching 8 bases. V lost 0 bases to trimming and J lost 2 bases; unmatched junction nucleotides: 9. Germline V lookup: CDR1 PRHDT, CDR2 FYEKMQ (reference sequence). The CDR3 loop spans 17 amino acids. The CDR3 nucleotides are TGTGCCAGCAGCTTAGGGTTGGGGTTGGGACAGGCCTACGAGCAGTACTTC. This codes for CASSLGLGLGQAYEQYF.

The CDR3 reads CASSLASEETQYF. CDR3 nucleotide sequence: TGTGCCAGCAGTTTAGCTAGCGAAGAGACCCAGTACTTC. The chain uses TRBV28 and TRBJ2-5; D is possibly TRBD2 (6 bases). The V and J ends lost 2 bases and 3 bases respectively, with 7 bases between them. Per germline, CDR1 MDHEN and CDR2 SYDVKM. The CDR3 totals 13 residues. The complete variable domain, with remaining parts taken from reference TRBV28 and TRBJ2-5, reads DVKVTQSSRYLVKRTGEKVFLECVQDMDHENMFWYRQDPGLGLRLIYFSYDVKMKEKGDIPEGYSVSREKKERFSLILESASTNQTSMYLCASSLASEETQYFGPGTRLLVL.

The chain joins TRBV7-2 to TRBJ2-2; 8 nucleotides line up with TRBD2. The CDR3 covers 16 residues. CDR1 is SGHTA and CDR2 is FQGNSA in the germline V gene. J lost 0 bases, V lost 0 bases, and 0 bases had no gene match. CDR3 region: CASSLASGANTGELFF. The CDR3 DNA sequence: TGTGCCAGCAGCTTAGCTAGCGGGGCGAACACCGGGGAGCTGTTTTTT.

CDR3 protein: CASTPSPRTSYTGELFF. DNA of the CDR3: TGTGCCAGCACCCCGTCACCACGGACTAGTTACACCGGGGAGCTGTTTTTT. V gene TRBV27 combines with J gene TRBJ2-2; 7 nucleotides agree with TRBD2. J was trimmed by 3 bases and V by 7 bases; bases with no gene match: 14. Germline CDR1 and CDR2: MNHEY and SMNVEV (reference sequence). CDR3 length: 17 amino acids.

This clone has just a few counts. V is TRBV7-9 and J is TRBJ2-2; D ambiguous. Germline V CDR1 and CDR2: SEHNR, FQNEAQ (reference sequence). Trimming cost V 4 bases and J 7 bases, with 13 bases left between them. This CDR3 comprises 14 residues. DNA for the CDR3: TGTGCCAGCAGCTCAAGCTTGACCATCGGGGAGCTGTTTTTT. Translated, it gives CASSSSLTIGELFF.

The chain combines TRBV18 with TRBJ1-5; TRBD1 might be the D (5 bases). The V end lost 2 bases, the J end lost 7 bases, and 12 bases lay between the germline ends. This CDR3 spans 14 amino acids. Germline assignment: CDR1 KGHSH and CDR2 LQKENI. CDR3: CASSPTGLRQPQHF. The CDR3 region has the DNA TGTGCCAGCTCACCAACAGGCTTAAGGCAGCCCCAGCATTTT.